What follows are 31 T cell receptor beta chains derived from one specimen sequenced in a study of breast tumors, draining lymph nodes, adjacent tissues. Each CDR3 protein gets one entry after TCRdb re-called the multiplex PCR reads with MiXCR. The sample carries around 290,000 distinct CDR3 sequences, about 33% recorded once. Breast cancer patients provided tissue from their axillary draining lymph nodes. What was sequenced was axillary lymph node tissue. The receptors derive from a female donor with breast cancer. Some clones in this sample may be carry-over from other donors' samples.

This clonotype was seen ten or more times. This chain joins TRBV6-6 and TRBJ2-5; D call uncertain. This CDR3 is built from 12 residues. V lost 4 bases and J 5 bases, leaving 8 bases between the germline ends. The germline V gene encodes CDR1 MNHNY and CDR2 SVGAGI (reference sequence). The CDR3 loop is CASSSGPETQYF. The CDR3 DNA reads as TGTGCCAGCAGTTCGGGCCCCGAGACCCAGTACTTC.

This clonotype was recorded many times. V usage is TRBV9 and J usage is TRBJ2-2; 8 positions agree with TRBD2. With 5 bases clipped from V and 6 bases from J, the junction kept 6 bases outside the gene matches. Germline V gene sequence: CDR1 SGDLS, CDR2 YYNGEE. This CDR3 region has 14 residues. DNA for the CDR3: TGTGCCAGCAGAGAAGCGGGAGTCGCCGGGGAGCTGTTTTTT. Translated, it gives CASREAGVAGELFF.

This clonotype was recorded many times. The chain has TRBV6-5 and TRBJ2-7; tentatively, D is TRBD1 (5 bases). Trimming left V 2 bases short and J 3 bases short, with 8 bases between. Germline loops: CDR1 MNHEY, CDR2 SVGAGI. The CDR3 loop spans 13 amino acids. The CDR3 here is CASSYRQSYEQYF. Written as DNA, the CDR3 is TGTGCCAGCAGTTACCGACAGAGCTACGAGCAGTACTTC.

Turning to this clonotype: This may be a read error, as it is one base from a much larger clone. The chain recombines TRBV9 with TRBJ2-7; D remains unclear. CDR3 length equals 15 residues. The germline CDR1 and CDR2 sequences are SGDLS and YYNGEE. CDR3 nucleotides: TGTGCCAGCAGCACCTCGGGCGGATGGTCCTACGAGCAGCACTTC. Translated: CASSTSGGWSYEQHF.

This clonotype was seen ten or more times. The V and J genes are TRBV19 and TRBJ2-7; no clear D gene. CDR1 is LNHDA and CDR2 is SQIVND in the germline V gene (reference sequence). Trimming left V 3 bases short and J 3 bases short, with 9 bases between. The CDR3 totals 13 residues. Written as DNA, the CDR3 is TGTGCCAGTAGTATTACAGCTCGCTACGAGCAGTACTTC. It codes for CASSITARYEQYF. Combining the CDR3 with reference TRBV19 and TRBJ2-7 gives the whole variable domain DGGITQSPKYLFRKEGQNVTLSCEQNLNHDAMYWYRQDPGQGLRLIYYSQIVNDFQKGDIAEGYSVSREKKESFPLTVTSAQKNPTAFYLCASSITARYEQYFGPGTRLTVT.

At least ten counts were recorded for this clonotype. This chain uses TRBV12-3 or TRBV12-4 with TRBJ2-5; weak D call: TRBD1 (6 bases). The V end was cut by 6 bases, the J end by 2 bases, with 10 bases between. The CDR3 spans 13 residues. The CDR3 is CASRNGQQETQYF. CDR3 DNA: TGTGCCAGCAGAAACGGACAGCAAGAGACCCAGTACTTC.

This clonotype was detected ten times or more. The genes are TRBV20-1 and TRBJ1-6, with 8 positions matching TRBD1. Germline V lookup: CDR1 DFQATT, CDR2 SNEGSKA (reference sequence). The CDR3 spans 12 residues. With 7 bases clipped from V and 14 bases from J, the junction kept 10 bases outside the gene matches. CDR3 in amino acids: CSDKTQGAALHF. CDR3 nucleotide sequence: TGCAGTGACAAGACCCAGGGGGCGGCCCTCCACTTT.

This clonotype was seen repeatedly, ten times or more. The V gene is TRBV11-3, the J gene TRBJ2-3; 11 nucleotides agree with TRBD2. Germline values: CDR1 SGHNT, CDR2 YENEEA. The CDR3 extends over 16 amino acids. Germline trimming cut 2 bases from V and 6 bases from J; bases unmatched to any gene: 7. CDR3 DNA sequence: TGTGCCAGCAGCTTACAGGGACTAGCGGAAGTGGATACGCAGTATTTT. As protein: CASSLQGLAEVDTQYF.

This clonotype has at least ten counts. The chain joins TRBV7-3 to TRBJ2-2; TRBD1 is a possible D gene (7 bases). The CDR3 loop spans 18 amino acids. Germline V gene lookup returns CDR1 SGHTA and CDR2 FQGTGA. Trimming cost V 5 bases and J 5 bases, with 24 bases left between them. The CDR3 coding sequence is TGTGCCAGCAGCCCGATTGAGATCCAGGGGGGTGGTACCGGGGAGCTGTTTTTT. Its translation: CASSPIEIQGGGTGELFF.

The chain combines TRBV6-2 or TRBV6-3 with TRBJ2-7; unclear D gene. V lost 5 bases and J lost 2, with 19 bases in between. Germline loops: CDR1 MNHEY, CDR2 SVGEGT. The CDR3 is made up of 16 amino acids. The CDR3, as DNA: TGTGCCAGCAGTCACCGCGAAACCACGGTGACCTACGAGCAGTACTTC. Its translation is CASSHRETTVTYEQYF.

The table lists this clonotype with many counts. V is TRBV19 and J is TRBJ2-2; 13 bases map to TRBD2. CDR3 length: 19 amino acids. Losses at the gene ends were 3 bases for V and 4 bases for J; bases not matched to a gene: 11. The germline CDR1 and CDR2 sequences are LNHDA and SQIVND (reference sequence). The CDR3 sequence is CASSIPGLAGLPGTGELFF. In nucleotides, the CDR3 is TGTGCCAGTAGTATCCCGGGACTAGCGGGACTCCCGGGCACCGGGGAGCTGTTTTTT.

This clonotype has a count of ten or more. The J gene is TRBJ1-4, the V gene TRBV20-1; possibly TRBD1 for D (5 bases). The V end was cut by 0 bases, the J end by 8 bases, with 16 bases between. Germline assignment: CDR1 DFQATT and CDR2 SNEGSKA (reference sequence). The CDR3 spans 15 residues. The CDR3 reads CSARDIATKGEKLFF. CDR3 nucleotides: TGCAGTGCTAGAGATATAGCGACGAAGGGGGAAAAACTGTTTTTT.

This clonotype was seen only a few times. This could be a read error, since a much larger clone is one nucleotide away. The chain is built from TRBV11-3 and TRBJ2-3; D perhaps matches TRBD1 (5 bases). There are 12 residues in the CDR3. CDR1 is SGHNT and CDR2 is YENEEA in the germline V gene. The CDR3 is CASSSGTGTQYF. For the CDR3, the DNA is TGTGCCAGCAGCTCGGGCACAGGTACGCAGTATTTT. Complete variable domain (other parts from reference TRBV11-3 and TRBJ2-3): EAGVVQSPRYKIIEKKQPVAFWCNPISGHNTLYWYLQNLGQGPELLIRYENEEAVDDSQLPKDRFSAERLKGVDSTLKIQPAELGDSAVYLCASSSGTGTQYFGPGTRLTVL.

This clonotype was recorded many times. The J gene is TRBJ1-6, the V gene TRBV7-8; a possible D gene is TRBD1 (5 bases). The CDR3 runs to 13 residues. Trimming pared 5 bases from V and 15 bases from J, leaving 17 bases between. The germline V gene encodes CDR1 SGHVS and CDR2 FQNEAQ. In nucleotides, the CDR3 is TGTGCCAGCAGCCCCGACAGCCCCCGGGGCCTCCACTTT. Its translation: CASSPDSPRGLHF.

Points on this clonotype: This could be a read error, since a much larger clone is one nucleotide away. The V and J genes are TRBV4-2 and TRBJ2-5; unclear D gene. Trimming removed 3 bases at V and 6 bases at J, with 17 bases between. Germline CDR1 and CDR2: LGHNA and YNFKEQ. The CDR3 sequence is 15 residues long. The CDR3, as DNA: TGTGCCAGCAGCCATGACTCGCGCCCTCAAAAGACCCAGTACTTC. As protein: CASSHDSRPQKTQYF.

This clonotype was picked up many times. The rearrangement links TRBV19 to TRBJ1-6, with D unclear. The CDR3 has 13 amino acids. The V end lost 3 bases, the J end lost 9 bases, and 9 bases lay between the germline ends. Germline loops: CDR1 LNHDA, CDR2 SQIVND (reference sequence). CDR3 region: CASSMEGSSPLHF. The CDR3 DNA is TGTGCCAGTAGTATGGAAGGGAGTTCACCCCTCCACTTT. The full variable domain, with the rest looked up from reference TRBV19 and TRBJ1-6, is DGGITQSPKYLFRKEGQNVTLSCEQNLNHDAMYWYRQDPGQGLRLIYYSQIVNDFQKGDIAEGYSVSREKKESFPLTVTSAQKNPTAFYLCASSMEGSSPLHFGNGTRLTVT.

The rearrangement links TRBV29-1 to TRBJ1-1; maybe TRBD1 (6 bases). The CDR3 runs to 13 residues. Deletions cut 2 bases from V and 4 bases from J, with 11 bases between. Looked up from germline, CDR1 is SQVTM and CDR2 is ANQGSEA. In DNA form, the CDR3 reads TGCAGCGTTGAAAGAACAGGGAGCACTGAAGCTTTCTTT. Translating it yields CSVERTGSTEAFF.

Remarks on this clonotype: This may be a read error: a much more frequent sequence differs by one nucleotide. The gene calls are TRBV20-1 and TRBJ2-7, with D possibly TRBD2 on 6 matching bases. This CDR3 spans 13 amino acids. Germline CDR1 DFQATT, CDR2 SNEGSKA (reference sequence). Trimming shortened V by 6 bases and J by 5 bases, and 17 bases separated the two germline ends. For the CDR3, the DNA is TGCAGTGCGACTAGGTGGGATGCCCACGAGCAGTACTTC. Amino acids: CSATRWDAHEQYF.

CDR3 residues: CAWSALAGGDTQYF. CDR3 DNA: TGTGCCTGGAGTGCACTAGCGGGAGGAGATACGCAGTATTTT. This chain links TRBV30 with TRBJ2-3; 12 positions match TRBD2. V shed 1 base and J 5 bases; nucleotides not matched to a gene: 1. The CDR3 runs 14 residues. Looked up from germline, CDR1 is GTSNPN and CDR2 is SVGIG (reference sequence).

With respect to this clonotype: This may be a read error, as it is one base from a much larger clone. This CDR3 fails to terminate in the conserved phenylalanine or tryptophan, so it likely reflects a read error. The chain links TRBV7-2 to TRBJ2-2, with 7 positions matching TRBD2. This CDR3 spans 17 amino acids. Germline loops: CDR1 SGHTA, CDR2 FQGNSA. V trimming: 4 bases; J trimming: 1 base; junction bases outside the gene matches: 9. Written as DNA, the CDR3 is TGTGCCAGCAGCTCCAGGATTTCGGGAGGGAACACCGGGGAGCTGTTTCTT. The encoded protein is CASSSRISGGNTGELFL.

This clonotype was seen at least ten times. V is TRBV5-1 and J is TRBJ2-1, with TRBD1 matching over 7 bases. Germline V gene sequence: CDR1 SGHRS, CDR2 YFSETQ. Germline trimming cut 2 bases from V and 8 bases from J; bases unmatched to any gene: 4. CDR3 length: 13 residues. In nucleotides, the CDR3 is TGCGCCAGCAGCTTAGGACAGGTTGATGAGCAGTTCTTC. Translated, it gives CASSLGQVDEQFF. The full variable domain, completed using reference TRBV5-1 and TRBJ2-1, is KAGVTQTPRYLIKTRGQQVTLSCSPISGHRSVSWYQQTPGQGLQFLFEYFSETQRNKGNFPGRFSGRQFSNSRSEMNVSTLELGDSALYLCASSLGQVDEQFFGPGTRLTVL.

On this clonotype: This is likely a read error, given that the CDR3 carries no conserved phenylalanine or tryptophan at its end. The genes are TRBV7-9 and TRBJ1-2; the match to TRBD1 covers 9 bases. The V gene's germline CDR1 is SEHNR and CDR2 FQNEAQ (reference sequence). The trim removed 1 base at V and 4 bases at J, leaving 4 bases unmatched. The CDR3 runs to 15 residues. CDR3 residues: CASSLEGTGTYGYTL. The CDR3 DNA follows: TGTGCCAGCAGCTTAGAAGGGACAGGGACCTATGGCTACACCCTC.

This clonotype was seen a handful of times. This could be a read error, since a much larger clone is one nucleotide away. This chain joins TRBV24-1 and TRBJ2-5; perhaps TRBD1 as D (5 bases). CDR3 size: 15 residues. The germline CDR1 and CDR2 sequences are KGHDR and SFDVKD. The CDR3 nucleotides read TGTGTCACCAGTAATACACAAGGGGTCGAAGAGACCCAGTACTTC. Protein sequence: CVTSNTQGVEETQYF.

Many counts were recorded for this clonotype. This chain connects TRBV20-1 to TRBJ2-5; 10 bases line up with TRBD2. Trimming at V came to 3 bases and at J to 5 bases, leaving 6 bases not matched to a gene. This CDR3 spans 14 amino acids. Per germline, CDR1 DFQATT and CDR2 SNEGSKA (reference sequence). DNA of the CDR3: TGCAGTGCTAGGAGGCTAGCGGGAGTGGAGACCCAGTACTTC. Its protein is CSARRLAGVETQYF.

This clonotype was observed at least ten times. CDR3 protein: CASGAGVLGTDTQYF. The CDR3, as DNA: TGTGCCAGCGGGGCAGGGGTATTAGGCACAGATACGCAGTATTTT. This chain links TRBV12-3 or TRBV12-4 with TRBJ2-3, with D perhaps TRBD1 (6 bases). V dropped 8 bases and J dropped 1 base, with 16 bases sitting between them. The CDR3 runs 15 residues.

This clonotype appeared many times. The V and J genes are TRBV2 and TRBJ1-6; D not certain. Trimming left V 5 bases short and J 0 bases short, with 11 bases between. The CDR3 is 16 residues long. Looked up from germline, CDR1 is SNHLY and CDR2 is FYNNEI. The CDR3 loop reads CASSSWTSSYNSPLHF. As DNA, the CDR3 is TGTGCCAGCAGTTCATGGACGAGCTCCTATAATTCACCCCTCCACTTT.

This clonotype was recorded at least ten times. The chain combines TRBV7-8 with TRBJ2-7; 8 nucleotides align to TRBD1. This CDR3 is 14 amino acids long. Per germline, CDR1 SGHVS and CDR2 FQNEAQ. The trim removed 7 bases at V and 2 bases at J, leaving 7 bases unmatched. CDR3 DNA: TGTGCCAGCACCCCTACAGGGGGGACCTACGAGCAGTACTTC. It specifies CASTPTGGTYEQYF.

This chain uses TRBV3-1 with TRBJ2-7; D might be TRBD2 (5 bases). Trimming removed 4 bases from V and 6 bases from J, with 13 bases in between. The CDR3 loop spans 13 amino acids. Germline CDR1 is LGHDT and CDR2 is YNNKEL (reference sequence). The CDR3 here is CASSRVRLAEQYF. Written as DNA, the CDR3 is TGTGCCAGCAGCCGGGTTAGGCTAGCCGAGCAGTACTTC.

About this clonotype: This may be a read error: a much more frequent sequence differs by one nucleotide. This sequence joins TRBV7-3 and TRBJ2-4; maybe TRBD1 (7 bases). The CDR3 runs to 17 residues. Germline V CDR1 and CDR2: SGHTA, FQGTGA. The CDR3 is CARSLTGQEGAKNIQYF. The CDR3 region has the DNA TGTGCCAGAAGCTTAACAGGACAGGAGGGGGCCAAAAACATTCAGTACTTC.

This clonotype was found many times. This chain joins TRBV4-3 and TRBJ1-2; 7 bases agree with TRBD1. Per germline, CDR1 LGHNA and CDR2 YSLEER. Trimming at V came to 3 bases and at J to 1 base, leaving 5 bases not matched to a gene. This CDR3 contains 15 residues. CDR3 protein: CASSQETGVNYGYTF. As DNA, the CDR3 is TGCGCCAGCAGCCAGGAAACAGGGGTTAACTATGGCTACACCTTC.

A remark on this clonotype: A much more abundant neighbour one base away suggests this may be a read error. The CDR3, as DNA: TGCAGTGCGGAGGTACCGTCGAACACCACATATTTT. As protein: CSAEVPSNTTYF. V and J are TRBV20-1 and TRBJ1-3; D unresolved. The germline V gene has CDR1 DFQATT and CDR2 SNEGSKA (reference sequence). There are 12 residues in the CDR3.